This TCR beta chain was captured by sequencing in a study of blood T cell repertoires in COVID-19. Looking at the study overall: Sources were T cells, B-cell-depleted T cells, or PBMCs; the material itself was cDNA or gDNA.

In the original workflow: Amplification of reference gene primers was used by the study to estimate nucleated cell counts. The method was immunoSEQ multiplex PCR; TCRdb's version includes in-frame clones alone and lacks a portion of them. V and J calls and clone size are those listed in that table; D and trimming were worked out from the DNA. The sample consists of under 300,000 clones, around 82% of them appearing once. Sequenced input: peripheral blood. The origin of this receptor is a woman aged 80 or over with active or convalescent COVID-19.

Here the CDR3 reads CASSLATGYTEAFF. The CDR3 DNA sequence: TGTGCCAGCAGCTTAGCGACAGGGTACACTGAAGCTTTCTTT. V and J are TRBV7-9 and TRBJ1-1; TRBD1 aligns across 7 bases. Germline V gene lookup returns CDR1 SEHNR and CDR2 FQNEAQ (reference sequence). After removal of 0 bases from V and 3 bases from J, the junction contained 1 base not matched to a gene. The CDR3 loop spans 14 amino acids.